This T cell receptor (beta chain) was obtained from a study of T cells in localized non-small cell lung cancer. Whole-study findings and limits: Because only a single region of the tumor was sequenced, heterogeneity remains possible. Appearing in adjacent lung were a median roughly 60 of the top 100 tumor clones. Adjacent uninvolved lung tissue had the highest T cell clonality, exceeding tumor.

Clones were sequenced by immunoSEQ multiplex PCR, and TCRdb holds only the in-frame ones, with some missing. The sample lists roughly 2,000 clones, under 25% seen once, with 11% in the top ten. On this clone itself: No antigen is known for it.

This sample comprised normal lung tissue next to the tumor, obtained before any cancer treatment. This receptor was identified in a female donor over 55 with stage I lung adenocarcinoma.

CDR3 residues: CASSPSINRGGGETQYF. CDR3 coding DNA: TGCGCCAGCAGTCCAAGTATAAACAGGGGAGGCGGAGAGACCCAGTACTTC. V and J are TRBV5-1 and TRBJ2-5, with a weak D call TRBD1 (7 bases). The CDR3 has 17 amino acids. Trimming removed 5 bases from V and 4 bases from J, with 24 bases in between. Germline loops: CDR1 SGHRS, CDR2 YFSETQ. Filled out from reference TRBV5-1 and TRBJ2-5, the complete variable domain reads KAGVTQTPRYLIKTRGQQVTLSCSPISGHRSVSWYQQTPGQGLQFLFEYFSETQRNKGNFPGRFSGRQFSNSRSEMNVSTLELGDSALYLCASSPSINRGGGETQYFGPGTRLLVL.